This section outlines one T cell receptor (beta chain) sequence together with its context. It has no known antigen specificity. The record has no base qualities; no much larger clone is one base away. The intended sense of this specimen's time point label: baseline before oral tofacitinib. From alopecia areata patients, peripheral blood was collected along with lesional scalp punch biopsies. Human scalp biopsies went straight into PAXgene tissue containers for immediate fixation. This specimen belongs to a study of CD8+ T cells in alopecia areata (dated by TCRdb to 2017 to 2018). Background for the entire study: Treated patients were enrolled in an open-label pilot trial of oral tofacitinib at 5 to 10 mg twice daily for moderate-to-severe alopecia areata. Tofacitinib was administered for 6 to 18 months, and 6 months of follow-up off drug were then conducted to assess delayed response and recurrence. High-throughput TCRbeta sequencing was used to examine T cell clonal expansion in alopecia areata in both the C3H/HeJ mouse model and human patients. Scalp tissue and sorted CD4+ and CD8+ peripheral blood T cells from patchy and totalis/universalis alopecia areata patients and from healthy controls were covered by human TCRbeta sequencing. Patients on tofacitinib were biopsied at baseline and after 4 and 24 weeks of treatment, and several of the patients also had a later scalp biopsy. Scalp clonality was compared among normal scalp (n=4), patchy alopecia areata scalp (n=8), and alopecia totalis/universalis scalp (n=8). RNA was extracted with the PAXgene miRNA kit for fixed scalp, the miRNeasy kit for PBMCs, and the RNeasy kit for mouse skin. TCRbeta CDR3 regions were amplified by immunoSEQ multiplex PCR using 35 Vbeta forward and 13 Jbeta reverse primers.

General conclusions and limits of the study: TCR sequences shared between patients were less clear than in mice, possibly partly because of HLA diversity in the patient population. Higher clonality and more expanded CD8+ clones were observed in lesional scalp than in normal scalp, particularly in alopecia totalis/universalis, a finding suggestive of antigenic drive. Scalp TCR repertoire analysis is complicated because resident alphabeta T cells in normal human skin are also sequenced, whereas mouse skin is dominated by gammadelta T cells.

CDR1 and CDR2 were assigned from the germline V gene as MDHEN and SYDVKM. The germline ends are 13 bases apart after V is trimmed by 8 bases and J by 9 bases. Spanning cysteine to phenylalanine, the CDR3 consists of 11 amino acids. CDR3 DNA only is kept here, 33 bases in frame from base 1. The library was generated by the immunoSEQ multiplex PCR assay. RNA was extracted from all samples and reverse transcribed into cDNA, which served as template for TCR sequencing. SuperScript III was used for first-strand cDNA synthesis, primed with a 2:1 mix of oligo-dT and random hexamers. A synthetic immune receptor repertoire was used to gauge amplification bias, and whatever bias remained was removed computationally. Processing in the source paper ran as follows. Raw reads were preprocessed for error removal, and CDR3 was defined according to IMGT conventions as running from the conserved cysteine to phenylalanine. To get clonality, Shannon entropy was normalized by log2 of the number of productive unique TCRs and the result was subtracted from 1. Scalp TCRbeta sequences were cross-referenced with sorted blood CD4 and CD8 repertoires so that the CD4 or CD8 identity of scalp clones could be inferred. TCRdb stores this immuneACCESS table with in-frame sequences only. Part of the clones is absent; in the studies checked, under half of the shortfall reflects unresolved V genes, and no reason is known for the rest. The V and J calls and clone size come from that table; D and trimming were worked out from the DNA. Here the sample has 6,500 to 10,000 clones; around 55% occur a single time. The ten top clones hold 13% of the sample.

Sequenced material: skin, taken at week 0. This clonotype originated in a human donor with alopecia areata. The chain joins TRBV28 to TRBJ1-1; TRBD1 could be the D gene, as 5 bases match. The CDR3 region reads CASRGRIKAFF. The DNA sequence is TGTGCCAGCCGGGGACGGATCAAAGCTTTCTTT.